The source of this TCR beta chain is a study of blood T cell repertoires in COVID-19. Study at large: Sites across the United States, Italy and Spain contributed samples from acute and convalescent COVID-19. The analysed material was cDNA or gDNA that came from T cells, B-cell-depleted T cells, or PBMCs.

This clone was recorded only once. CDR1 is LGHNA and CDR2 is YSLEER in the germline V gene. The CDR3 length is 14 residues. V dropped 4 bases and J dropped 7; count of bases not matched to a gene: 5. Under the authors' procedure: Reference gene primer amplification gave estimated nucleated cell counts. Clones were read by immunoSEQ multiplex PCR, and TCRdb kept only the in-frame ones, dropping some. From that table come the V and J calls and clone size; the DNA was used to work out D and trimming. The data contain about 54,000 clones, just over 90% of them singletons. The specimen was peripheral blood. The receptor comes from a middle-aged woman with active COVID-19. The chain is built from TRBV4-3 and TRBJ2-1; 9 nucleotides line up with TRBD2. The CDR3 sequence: CASSRTSAKNEQFF. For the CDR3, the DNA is TGCGCCAGCAGCCGGACTAGCGCGAAAAATGAGCAGTTCTTC.